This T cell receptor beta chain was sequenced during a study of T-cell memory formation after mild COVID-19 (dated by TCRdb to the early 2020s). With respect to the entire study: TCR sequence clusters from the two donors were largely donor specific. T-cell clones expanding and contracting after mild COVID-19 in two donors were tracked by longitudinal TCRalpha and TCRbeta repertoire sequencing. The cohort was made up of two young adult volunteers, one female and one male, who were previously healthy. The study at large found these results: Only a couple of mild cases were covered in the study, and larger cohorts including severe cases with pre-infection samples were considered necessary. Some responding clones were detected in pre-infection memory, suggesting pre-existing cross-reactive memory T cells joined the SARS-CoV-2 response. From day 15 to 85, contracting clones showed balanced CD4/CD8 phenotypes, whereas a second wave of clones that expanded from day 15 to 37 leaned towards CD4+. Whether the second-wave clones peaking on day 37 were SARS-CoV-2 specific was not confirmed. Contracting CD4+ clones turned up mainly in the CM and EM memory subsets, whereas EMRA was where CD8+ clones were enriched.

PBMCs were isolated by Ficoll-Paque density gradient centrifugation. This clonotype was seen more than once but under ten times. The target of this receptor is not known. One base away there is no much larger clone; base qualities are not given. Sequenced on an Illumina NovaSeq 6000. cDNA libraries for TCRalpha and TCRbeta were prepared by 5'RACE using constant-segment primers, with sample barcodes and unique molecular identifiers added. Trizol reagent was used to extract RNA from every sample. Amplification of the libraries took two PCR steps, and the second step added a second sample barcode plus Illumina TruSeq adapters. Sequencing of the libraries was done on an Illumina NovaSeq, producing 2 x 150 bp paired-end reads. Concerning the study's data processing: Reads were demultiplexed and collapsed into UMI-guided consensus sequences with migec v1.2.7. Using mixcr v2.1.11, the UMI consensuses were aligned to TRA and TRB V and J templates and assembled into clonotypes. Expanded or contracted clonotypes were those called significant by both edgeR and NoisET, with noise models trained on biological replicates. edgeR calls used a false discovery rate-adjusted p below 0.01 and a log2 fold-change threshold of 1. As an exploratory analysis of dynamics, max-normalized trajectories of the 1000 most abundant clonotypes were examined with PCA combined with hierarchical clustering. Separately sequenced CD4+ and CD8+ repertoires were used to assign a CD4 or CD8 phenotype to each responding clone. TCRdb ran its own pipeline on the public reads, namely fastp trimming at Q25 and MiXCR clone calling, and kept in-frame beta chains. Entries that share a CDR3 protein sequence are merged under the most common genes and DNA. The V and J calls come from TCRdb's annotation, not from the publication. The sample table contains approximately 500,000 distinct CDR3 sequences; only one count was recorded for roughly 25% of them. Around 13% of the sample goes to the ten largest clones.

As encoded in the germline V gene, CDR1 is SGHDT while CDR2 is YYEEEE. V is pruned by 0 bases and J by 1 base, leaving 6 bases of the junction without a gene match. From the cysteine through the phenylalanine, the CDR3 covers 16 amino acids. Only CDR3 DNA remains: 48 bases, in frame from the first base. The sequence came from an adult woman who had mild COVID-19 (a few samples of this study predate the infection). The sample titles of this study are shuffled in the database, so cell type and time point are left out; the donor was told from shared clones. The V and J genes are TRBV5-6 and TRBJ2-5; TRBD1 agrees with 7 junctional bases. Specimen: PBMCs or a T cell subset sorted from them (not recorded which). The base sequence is TGTGCCAGCAGCTTGGACCTAGGGACAGCCCAAGAGACCCAGTACTTC. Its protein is CASSLDLGTAQETQYF.